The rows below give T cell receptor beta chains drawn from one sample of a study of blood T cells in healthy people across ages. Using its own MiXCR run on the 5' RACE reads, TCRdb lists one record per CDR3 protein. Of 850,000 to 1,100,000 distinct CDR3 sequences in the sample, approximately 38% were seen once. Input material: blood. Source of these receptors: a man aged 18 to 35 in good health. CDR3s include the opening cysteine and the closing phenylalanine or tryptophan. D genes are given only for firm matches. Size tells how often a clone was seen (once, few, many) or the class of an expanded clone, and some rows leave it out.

CDR3: CASSQEKGTGNYEQYF
DNA: TGCGCCAGCAGCCAAGAGAAGGGGACCGGAAACTACGAGCAGTACTTC
J: TRBJ2-7
V: TRBV4-3
size: -
D: -

CDR3: CSARHWDRGHTEAFF
DNA: TGCAGTGCTAGGCACTGGGACAGGGGGCATACTGAAGCTTTCTTT
J: TRBJ1-1
V: TRBV20-1
size: -
D: TRBD1

CDR3: CASSVARDSTDTQYF
DNA: TGTGCCAGCAGCGTAGCCCGGGACAGCACAGATACGCAGTATTTT
J: TRBJ2-3
V: TRBV13
size: few
D: -

CDR3: CASSFRQTYTEAFF
DNA: TGTGCCAGCAGTTTTAGACAGACCTACACTGAAGCTTTCTTT
J: TRBJ1-1
V: TRBV6-2/TRBV6-3
size: few
D: -

CDR3: CASTSHLGRRDTEAFF
DNA: TGTGCCAGCACTTCTCATCTGGGACGGCGGGACACTGAAGCTTTCTTT
J: TRBJ1-1
V: TRBV6-2/TRBV6-3
size: -
D: -

CDR3: CASSFRRQIYNEQFF
DNA: TGTGCCAGCAGTTTCCGCCGGCAGATTTACAATGAGCAGTTCTTC
J: TRBJ2-1
V: TRBV28
size: -
D: -

CDR3: CAISDSPDQPQHF
DNA: TGTGCCATCAGTGATTCACCGGATCAGCCCCAGCATTTT
J: TRBJ1-5
V: TRBV10-3
size: -
D: -

CDR3: CASSYGSLLNQPQHF
DNA: TGTGCCAGCAGTTACGGATCGCTCCTCAATCAGCCCCAGCATTTT
J: TRBJ1-5
V: TRBV6-2/TRBV6-3
size: few
D: -

CDR3: CVSSQDGGHQPQHF
DNA: TGTGTCAGCAGCCAAGATGGAGGGCATCAGCCCCAGCATTTT
J: TRBJ1-5
V: TRBV3-1
size: -
D: -

CDR3: CASRVTDSNQPQHF
DNA: TGTGCCAGCAGGGTGACAGATAGCAATCAGCCCCAGCATTTT
J: TRBJ1-5
V: TRBV6-4
size: -
D: -

CDR3: CASSQDRGQVYGYTF
DNA: TGTGCCAGCAGCCAAGATAGGGGACAGGTCTATGGCTACACCTTC
J: TRBJ1-2
V: TRBV3-1
size: few
D: TRBD1

CDR3: CSAPPRGDGYTF
DNA: TGCAGTGCTCCCCCCAGGGGCGATGGCTACACCTTC
J: TRBJ1-2
V: TRBV20-1
size: few
D: -

CDR3: CASSLSEDAGTDTQYF
DNA: TGTGCCAGCTCACTATCAGAGGACGCCGGCACAGATACGCAGTATTTT
J: TRBJ2-3
V: TRBV18
size: -
D: -

CDR3: CASSLEGRGDGTYNEQFF
DNA: TGTGCCAGCAGCTTAGAGGGTAGAGGGGACGGGACCTACAATGAGCAGTTCTTC
J: TRBJ2-1
V: TRBV7-2
size: -
D: -

CDR3: CASSIDRNNEQFF
DNA: TGTGCCAGCAGTATCGACAGAAACAATGAGCAGTTCTTC
J: TRBJ2-1
V: TRBV28
size: -
D: -

CDR3: CAISSGGLTDTQYF
DNA: TGTGCCATTTCTAGCGGGGGGCTCACAGATACGCAGTATTTT
J: TRBJ2-3
V: TRBV10-3
size: -
D: TRBD2

CDR3: CASRDGASSGANVLTF
DNA: TGTGCCAGCAGAGATGGGGCCTCCTCTGGGGCCAACGTCCTGACTTTC
J: TRBJ2-6
V: TRBV28
size: few
D: -

CDR3: CASSYSIKEPMSQGVYQPQHF
DNA: TGTGCCAGCAGTTACTCGATAAAGGAGCCGATGTCACAGGGGGTTTATCAGCCCCAGCATTTT
J: TRBJ1-5
V: TRBV6-2/TRBV6-3
size: -
D: TRBD1

CDR3: CASSSSTGGAYDEQYF
DNA: TGTGCCAGCAGCTCATCCACGGGGGGGGCCTACGATGAGCAGTACTTC
J: TRBJ2-7
V: TRBV11-1
size: -
D: TRBD2

CDR3: CASSWGRANYGYTF
DNA: TGCGCCAGCAGCTGGGGCAGAGCTAACTATGGCTACACCTTC
J: TRBJ1-2
V: TRBV5-1
size: -
D: -

CDR3: CASSPWSDTGYGYTF
DNA: TGTGCCAGCAGTCCCTGGTCGGACACAGGATATGGCTACACCTTC
J: TRBJ1-2
V: TRBV12-3/TRBV12-4
size: few
D: -

CDR3: CATSGANVLTF
DNA: TGTGCCACCTCTGGGGCCAACGTCCTGACTTTC
J: TRBJ2-6
V: TRBV12-3/TRBV12-4
size: many
D: -

CDR3: CVSSLSYGLAISGELFF
DNA: TGTGTCAGCAGTTTAAGTTATGGGCTAGCTATCTCCGGGGAGCTGTTTTTT
J: TRBJ2-2
V: TRBV28
size: -
D: -

CDR3: CASSLAGLQETQYF
DNA: TGTGCCAGCAGCTTAGCAGGGTTACAAGAGACCCAGTACTTC
J: TRBJ2-5
V: TRBV5-1
size: many
D: -

CDR3: CASTTQGARTEAFF
DNA: TGTGCCAGCACCACACAGGGGGCGCGCACTGAAGCTTTCTTT
J: TRBJ1-1
V: TRBV7-6
size: few
D: TRBD1

CDR3: CASSTGTGSSYNEQFF
DNA: TGTGCCAGCAGCACGGGGACAGGGTCGTCCTACAATGAGCAGTTCTTC
J: TRBJ2-1
V: TRBV11-2
size: few
D: TRBD1

CDR3: CASRSPGAYGYTF
DNA: TGTGCCAGCAGATCCCCTGGGGCTTATGGCTACACCTTC
J: TRBJ1-2
V: TRBV6-5
size: few
D: -

CDR3: CASSPRSGEGAKNIQYF
DNA: TGTGCCAGCTCACCAAGGTCAGGGGAGGGAGCCAAAAACATTCAGTACTTC
J: TRBJ2-4
V: TRBV18
size: -
D: -

CDR3: CASSYRDGKNTEAFF
DNA: TGTGCCAGCAGCTACCGGGACGGGAAGAACACTGAAGCTTTCTTT
J: TRBJ1-1
V: TRBV13
size: few
D: -

CDR3: CASSLTGDHSPLHF
DNA: TGCGCCAGCAGCTTAACAGGGGACCATTCACCCCTCCACTTT
J: TRBJ1-6
V: TRBV5-1
size: once
D: TRBD1

CDR3: CASSLAPGHLNTGELFF
DNA: TGTGCCAGCAGTTTAGCGCCGGGACACCTGAACACCGGGGAGCTGTTTTTT
J: TRBJ2-2
V: TRBV6-1
size: -
D: -

CDR3: CASSEQDEKLFF
DNA: TGTGCCAGCAGTGAACAGGATGAAAAACTGTTTTTT
J: TRBJ1-4
V: TRBV2
size: -
D: -

CDR3: CASSLDGSPAKNIQYF
DNA: TGCGCCAGCAGCTTGGACGGTAGCCCAGCCAAAAACATTCAGTACTTC
J: TRBJ2-4
V: TRBV5-1
size: -
D: -

CDR3: CASRKAGSNEQFF
DNA: TGCGCCAGCAGAAAAGCGGGGTCCAATGAGCAGTTCTTC
J: TRBJ2-1
V: TRBV4-3
size: -
D: TRBD2

CDR3: CASSEARDSSYEQYF
DNA: TGTGCCAGCAGTGAAGCGCGGGACAGCTCCTACGAGCAGTACTTC
J: TRBJ2-7
V: TRBV6-1
size: many
D: -

CDR3: CASSFWGDGELFF
DNA: TGTGCCAGCAGCTTCTGGGGTGACGGGGAGCTGTTTTTT
J: TRBJ2-2
V: TRBV7-2
size: few
D: -

CDR3: CASSLEVTQSSGYTF
DNA: TGCGCCAGCAGCTTGGAGGTCACTCAGTCGTCCGGCTACACCTTC
J: TRBJ1-2
V: TRBV5-1
size: few
D: -

CDR3: CSAREGPNTGELFF
DNA: TGCAGTGCTAGAGAAGGGCCGAACACCGGGGAGCTGTTTTTT
J: TRBJ2-2
V: TRBV20-1
size: few
D: -

CDR3: CASSLSGRPSYEQYF
DNA: TGTGCCAGCAGTTTATCCGGGAGACCCTCCTACGAGCAGTACTTC
J: TRBJ2-7
V: TRBV12-3/TRBV12-4
size: -
D: -

CDR3: CASSLEQPLGDGYTF
DNA: TGTGCCAGCAGCTTGGAACAGCCCCTGGGTGATGGCTACACCTTC
J: TRBJ1-2
V: TRBV7-9
size: few
D: -

CDR3: CSARDRQYTDTQYF
DNA: TGCAGTGCTAGGGACAGACAATACACAGATACGCAGTATTTT
J: TRBJ2-3
V: TRBV20-1
size: -
D: -

CDR3: CSSSFTLPEQYF
DNA: TGTTCCAGCAGCTTCACATTACCCGAGCAGTACTTC
J: TRBJ2-7
V: TRBV7-9
size: once
D: -

CDR3: CSAIPFGDTQYF
DNA: TGCAGTGCTATACCGTTCGGGGATACGCAGTATTTT
J: TRBJ2-3
V: TRBV20-1
size: few
D: -

CDR3: CASSFPGTGQGNEQFF
DNA: TGTGCCAGCAGTTTTCCGGGGACAGGGCAAGGAAATGAGCAGTTCTTC
J: TRBJ2-1
V: TRBV27
size: -
D: TRBD1

CDR3: CASSLRDPSYEQYF
DNA: TGTGCCAGCAGCTTACGGGACCCCTCCTACGAGCAGTACTTC
J: TRBJ2-7
V: TRBV5-6
size: many
D: -

CDR3: CASSQVAASPEAFF
DNA: TGTGCCAGCAGCCAGGTGGCCGCAAGCCCTGAAGCTTTCTTT
J: TRBJ1-1
V: TRBV12-3/TRBV12-4
size: few
D: -

CDR3: CASSPTGTVRDSPLHF
DNA: TGTGCCAGCTCACCCACCGGGACAGTACGTGATTCACCCCTCCACTTT
J: TRBJ1-6
V: TRBV18
size: -
D: TRBD1

CDR3: CASSGRYGSPLHF
DNA: TGTGCCAGCAGTGGGAGGTATGGTTCACCCCTCCACTTT
J: TRBJ1-6
V: TRBV12-3/TRBV12-4
size: -
D: -

CDR3: CARSEAGATDTQYF
DNA: TGTGCCAGAAGTGAAGCGGGGGCCACAGATACGCAGTATTTT
J: TRBJ2-3
V: TRBV10-3
size: -
D: TRBD2

CDR3: CASTQLPVTNYGYTF
DNA: TGTGCCAGCACCCAGTTGCCGGTTACTAACTATGGCTACACCTTC
J: TRBJ1-2
V: TRBV7-2
size: few
D: -